This TCR beta chain appears in the sequencing data of a study of blood T cell repertoires in COVID-19. Some clones are missing from TCRdb's copy, which holds only in-frame ones; the method was immunoSEQ multiplex PCR. The sample has about 270,000 clones, roughly nine tenths seen once; the top ten hold under 3%. V lost 0 bases, J lost 5 bases, and 7 bases lay in between. Germline V gene sequence: CDR1 LGHNA, CDR2 YSLEER. The CDR3 loop spans 13 amino acids. Participants spanned ages about 18 to 100 years and resided in roughly 22 US areas. What the recovered Cohort 3 donors had was two negative PCRs, clearance, or symptom resolution.

The receptor's source is a young woman who had recovered from COVID-19. V usage is TRBV4-3 and J usage is TRBJ2-5; no clear D. The sequenced material came from PBMCs or T cells enriched from blood (not recorded which). The CDR3 sequence: CASSQDMRETQYF. The CDR3 DNA sequence: TGCGCCAGCAGCCAAGATATGAGGGAGACCCAGTACTTC.